This TCR beta chain was identified in a study of blood T cell repertoires in COVID-19. About the study: Both acute and convalescent COVID-19 samples were obtained from the United States, Italy and Spain. PBMCs, B-cell-depleted T cells, or T cells were the source of the cDNA or gDNA that made up the material.

Per the original data handling: Cell counts per sample came from amplifying reference gene primers. Profiled with immunoSEQ multiplex PCR; TCRdb holds only in-frame clones, not every one. V, J and clone size reflect that table, while D and trimming were determined from the DNA. The table has tens of thousands of clones, around 87% seen once. This CDR3 has 15 residues. V lost 4 bases to trimming and J lost 6 bases, with 16 bases between them. Germline V gene lookup returns CDR1 SGHTA and CDR2 FQGNSA. Material: peripheral blood. V is TRBV7-2 and J is TRBJ2-1; no definite D call. The sequence was obtained from a human donor in a cohort sampled during active COVID-19. The CDR3 sequence: CASSYASSTVNEQFF. CDR3 DNA: TGTGCCAGCAGCTACGCTAGTAGTACGGTCAATGAGCAGTTCTTC.